Listed below are T cell receptor beta chains from one sample, sequenced in a study of blood T cell repertoires in COVID-19. TCRdb's table, derived via immunoSEQ multiplex PCR, lists solely in-frame clones and lacks some. This sample has 80,000 to 100,000 clones; 78% occur once, and the top ten carry around a sixth. The sample comprised peripheral blood. These receptors were obtained from a human donor in a cohort sampled during active COVID-19. Both conserved end residues are part of each CDR3. A D gene is named only where the DNA matches it firmly. Expanded clones are given a class, and other clones once, few, many or no size at all.

cdr3_length: 15
v_call: TRBV15
clone_size: .
j_call: TRBJ2-3
d_call: TRBD2
cdr3_nt: TGTGCCACCAGGCCGGGACTAGCGTTCACAGATACGCAGTATTTT
cdr3_aa: CATRPGLAFTDTQYF

cdr3_length: 13
v_call: TRBV23-1
clone_size: .
j_call: TRBJ1-2
d_call: .
cdr3_nt: TGCGCCAGCAGTCAATCGGGCAGGGTGGGGCTCACCTTC
cdr3_aa: CASSQSGRVGLTF

cdr3_length: 15
v_call: TRBV7-8
clone_size: .
j_call: TRBJ2-1
d_call: TRBD2
cdr3_nt: TGTGCCAGCAGCACGGGACTAGCGGGAATAAATGAGCAGTTCTTC
cdr3_aa: CASSTGLAGINEQFF

cdr3_length: 19
v_call: TRBV6-6
clone_size: .
j_call: TRBJ2-2
d_call: TRBD2
cdr3_nt: TGTGCCAGCAGTCCTCCCTGGGGACTAGCGGGGGGGAACACCGGGGAGCTGTTTTTT
cdr3_aa: CASSPPWGLAGGNTGELFF

cdr3_length: 14
v_call: TRBV6-5
clone_size: .
j_call: TRBJ2-5
d_call: .
cdr3_nt: TGTGCCAGCAGTTACTCGGCAGGCGCGGAGACCCAGTACTTC
cdr3_aa: CASSYSAGAETQYF

cdr3_length: 12
v_call: TRBV5-6
clone_size: .
j_call: TRBJ1-2
d_call: .
cdr3_nt: TGTGCCAGCAGCTTGGGCGACTATGGCTACACCTTC
cdr3_aa: CASSLGDYGYTF

cdr3_length: 15
v_call: TRBV5-1
clone_size: .
j_call: TRBJ2-1
d_call: TRBD2
cdr3_nt: TGCGCCAGCAGCTTGGGCGGGGGGACCTACAATGAGCAGTTCTTC
cdr3_aa: CASSLGGGTYNEQFF

cdr3_length: 11
v_call: TRBV2
clone_size: many
j_call: TRBJ1-2
d_call: TRBD1
cdr3_nt: TGTGCCAGACAGGGGGCGAATGGCTACACCTTC
cdr3_aa: CARQGANGYTF

cdr3_length: 16
v_call: TRBV11-2
clone_size: .
j_call: TRBJ2-1
d_call: TRBD2
cdr3_nt: TGTGCCAGCAGCACCCGGGGTAGCGGGAGGTCCCATGAGCAGTTCTTC
cdr3_aa: CASSTRGSGRSHEQFF

cdr3_length: 14
v_call: TRBV19
clone_size: .
j_call: TRBJ1-5
d_call: .
cdr3_nt: TGTGCCAGTAATGGGGGGACTAGAAATCAGCCCCAGCATTTT
cdr3_aa: CASNGGTRNQPQHF

cdr3_length: 14
v_call: TRBV5-6
clone_size: .
j_call: TRBJ1-1
d_call: .
cdr3_nt: TGTGCCAGCAGCTTTTGGGGCTCCCCGGCTGAAGCTTTCTTT
cdr3_aa: CASSFWGSPAEAFF

cdr3_length: 12
v_call: TRBV10-3
clone_size: .
j_call: TRBJ1-5
d_call: .
cdr3_nt: TGTGCCATCAGTGAAGAGGGTCAGCCCCAGCATTTT
cdr3_aa: CAISEEGQPQHF

cdr3_length: 18
v_call: TRBV7-8
clone_size: .
j_call: TRBJ2-1
d_call: TRBD2
cdr3_nt: TGTGCCAGCAGCTTAGGAAGACCGGGACTAGCTCTTAAAGTGGGGCAGTTCTTC
cdr3_aa: CASSLGRPGLALKVGQFF

cdr3_length: 16
v_call: TRBV2
clone_size: .
j_call: TRBJ2-7
d_call: .
cdr3_nt: TGTGCCAGCAGTGAATCGTCGGCGGGTCGGGCCTACGAGCAGTACTTC
cdr3_aa: CASSESSAGRAYEQYF

cdr3_length: 18
v_call: TRBV19
clone_size: .
j_call: TRBJ2-5
d_call: TRBD2
cdr3_nt: TGTGCCAGCCAACAGGGGGCTAGCGGGGGGTCGTACCAAGAGACCCAGTACTTC
cdr3_aa: CASQQGASGGSYQETQYF

cdr3_length: 14
v_call: TRBV7-9
clone_size: .
j_call: TRBJ1-3
d_call: .
cdr3_nt: TGTGCCAGCAGCTTCATGGGGGGAGGAAACACCATATATTTT
cdr3_aa: CASSFMGGGNTIYF

cdr3_length: 14
v_call: TRBV2
clone_size: .
j_call: TRBJ2-1
d_call: TRBD2
cdr3_nt: TGTGCCAGCAGTGAACCTAGCGGCTACAATGAGCAGTTCTTC
cdr3_aa: CASSEPSGYNEQFF